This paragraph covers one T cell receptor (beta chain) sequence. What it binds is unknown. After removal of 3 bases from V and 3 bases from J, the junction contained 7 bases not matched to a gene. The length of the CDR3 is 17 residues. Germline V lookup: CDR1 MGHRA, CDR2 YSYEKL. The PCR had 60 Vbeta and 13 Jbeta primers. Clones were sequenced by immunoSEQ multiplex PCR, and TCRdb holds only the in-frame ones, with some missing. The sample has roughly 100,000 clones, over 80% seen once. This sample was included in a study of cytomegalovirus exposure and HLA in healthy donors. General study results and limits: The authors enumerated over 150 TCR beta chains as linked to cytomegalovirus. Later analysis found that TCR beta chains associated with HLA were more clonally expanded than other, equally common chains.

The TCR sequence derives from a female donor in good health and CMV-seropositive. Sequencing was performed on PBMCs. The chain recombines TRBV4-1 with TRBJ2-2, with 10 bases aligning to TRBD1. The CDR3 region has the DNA TGCGCCAGCAGCCAGCTTGGACAGGGGGTTGACACCGGGGAGCTGTTTTTT. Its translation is CASSQLGQGVDTGELFF.